The present T cell receptor beta chain was sequenced within a study of CD8+ T cells in alopecia areata. Overall study context: Patients in the treated group were given tofacitinib by mouth, 5 to 10 mg twice a day. Study observations and caveats: Sequencing of scalp tissue also captures the resident alphabeta T cells of normal skin. Lesional scalp displayed greater clonality than normal scalp, most notably in alopecia totalis/universalis.

Trimming stripped 0 bases from V and 0 bases from J, with 7 bases between. Germline CDR1 and CDR2: GTSNPN and SVGIG (reference sequence). The CDR3 sequence is 14 residues long. This clone was counted only a few times. Its target is unknown. Sorting from PBMCs produced CD4+ and CD8+ T cells. Reverse transcription of extracted RNA yielded cDNA, which provided the sequencing template. Here immunoSEQ multiplex PCR was the method, and the copy in TCRdb shows in-frame clones only, minus some. In the table there are over 85,000 clones, about two fifths of which are singletons. The chain recombines TRBV30 with TRBJ2-3; a weak D match, TRBD2 (6 bases). The sequenced sample was CD4+ T cells sorted from blood. This receptor was taken from a human donor with alopecia areata. The CDR3 loop is CAWSVGLSTDTQYF. For the CDR3, the DNA is TGTGCCTGGAGTGTCGGACTAAGCACAGATACGCAGTATTTT.